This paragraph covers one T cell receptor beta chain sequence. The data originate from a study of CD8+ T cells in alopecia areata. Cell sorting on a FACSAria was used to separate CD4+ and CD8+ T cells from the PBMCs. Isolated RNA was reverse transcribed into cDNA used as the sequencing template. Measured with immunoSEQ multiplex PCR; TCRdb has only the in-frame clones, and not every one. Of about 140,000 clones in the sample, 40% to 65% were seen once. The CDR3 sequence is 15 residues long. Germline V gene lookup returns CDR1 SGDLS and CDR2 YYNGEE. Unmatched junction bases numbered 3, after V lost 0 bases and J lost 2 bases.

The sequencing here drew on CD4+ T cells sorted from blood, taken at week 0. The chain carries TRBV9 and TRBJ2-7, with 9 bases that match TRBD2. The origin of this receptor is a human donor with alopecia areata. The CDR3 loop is CASSVVPSGAYEQYF. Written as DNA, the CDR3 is TGTGCCAGCAGCGTAGTACCTAGCGGGGCCTACGAGCAGTACTTC.